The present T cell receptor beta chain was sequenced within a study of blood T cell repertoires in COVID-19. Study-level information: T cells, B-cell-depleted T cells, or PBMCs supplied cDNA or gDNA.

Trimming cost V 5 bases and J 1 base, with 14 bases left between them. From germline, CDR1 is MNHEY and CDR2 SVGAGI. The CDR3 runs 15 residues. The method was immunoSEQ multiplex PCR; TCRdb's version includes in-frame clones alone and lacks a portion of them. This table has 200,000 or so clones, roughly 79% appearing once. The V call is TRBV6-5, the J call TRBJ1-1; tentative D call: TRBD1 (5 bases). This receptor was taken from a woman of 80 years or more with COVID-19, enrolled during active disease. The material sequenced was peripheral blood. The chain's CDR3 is CASSTPPTENTEAFF. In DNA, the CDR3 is TGTGCCAGCAGTACCCCCCCGACAGAGAACACTGAAGCTTTCTTT.